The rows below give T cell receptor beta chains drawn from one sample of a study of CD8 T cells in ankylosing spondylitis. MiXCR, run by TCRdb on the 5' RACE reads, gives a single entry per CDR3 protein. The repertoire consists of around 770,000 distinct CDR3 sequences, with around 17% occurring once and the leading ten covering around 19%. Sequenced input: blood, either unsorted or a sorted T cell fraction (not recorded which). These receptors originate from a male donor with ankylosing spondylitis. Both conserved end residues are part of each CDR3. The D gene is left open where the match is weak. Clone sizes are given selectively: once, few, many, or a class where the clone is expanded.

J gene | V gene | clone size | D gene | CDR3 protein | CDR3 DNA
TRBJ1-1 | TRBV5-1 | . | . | CASSLQEGNTEAFF | TGCGCCAGCAGCTTACAGGAGGGAAACACTGAAGCTTTCTTT
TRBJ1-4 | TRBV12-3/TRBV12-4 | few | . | CASKGGNEKLFF | TGTGCCAGCAAAGGGGGTAATGAAAAACTGTTTTTT
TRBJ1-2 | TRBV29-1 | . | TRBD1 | CSVRQGYGYTF | TGCAGCGTTAGACAGGGATATGGCTACACCTTC
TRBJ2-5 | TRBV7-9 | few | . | CASSLGTETPYQETQYF | TGTGCCAGCAGCTTAGGGACCGAAACCCCCTACCAAGAGACCCAGTACTTC
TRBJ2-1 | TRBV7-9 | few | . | CASSLQAAWGFF | TGTGCCAGCAGCTTACAGGCCGCCTGGGGGTTCTTC
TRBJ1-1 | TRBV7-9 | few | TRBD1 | CASSLDRGFGRAFF | TGTGCCAGCAGCTTAGACAGGGGCTTCGGCAGGGCTTTCTTT
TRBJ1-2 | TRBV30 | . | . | CAWTPGSWTNGYTF | TGTGCCTGGACCCCAGGGAGCTGGACTAACGGCTACACCTTC
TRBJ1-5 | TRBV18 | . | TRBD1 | CASSPQKSGGGNQPQHF | TGTGCCAGCTCACCACAGAAGTCAGGGGGCGGCAATCAGCCCCAGCATTTT
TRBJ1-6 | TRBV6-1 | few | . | CASSQKRPGHNSPLHF | TGTGCCAGCAGTCAAAAGAGACCGGGACATAATTCACCCCTCCACTTT
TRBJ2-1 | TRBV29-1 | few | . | CSVANFALGGPYNEQFF | TGCAGCGTCGCAAACTTTGCATTGGGGGGGCCCTACAATGAGCAGTTCTTC
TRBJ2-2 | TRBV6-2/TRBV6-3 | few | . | CASSSRTTGELFF | TGTGCCAGCAGTTCAAGGACAACCGGGGAGCTGTTTTTT
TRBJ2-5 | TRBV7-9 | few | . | CASTPSGPRTQYF | TGTGCCAGCACCCCTTCGGGGCCAAGGACCCAGTACTTC
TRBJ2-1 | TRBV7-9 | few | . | CASTRPAGYNEQFF | TGTGCCAGCACCCGTCCGGCCGGGTACAATGAGCAGTTCTTC
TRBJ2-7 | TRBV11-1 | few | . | CASSKGQEGMNEQYF | TGTGCCAGCAGCAAAGGACAGGAGGGGATGAACGAGCAGTACTTC
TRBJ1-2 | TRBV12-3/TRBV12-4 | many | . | CASRPSDGAYGYTF | TGTGCCAGCCGACCCTCTGACGGGGCCTATGGCTACACCTTC
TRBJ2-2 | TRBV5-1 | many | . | CASSPTGLRNTGELFF | TGCGCCAGCAGCCCCACGGGACTCCGAAACACCGGGGAGCTGTTTTTT
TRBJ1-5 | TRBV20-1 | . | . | CSARDRDAQPQHF | TGCAGTGCTAGAGACCGGGACGCTCAGCCCCAGCATTTT
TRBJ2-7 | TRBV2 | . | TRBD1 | CASREGQVMSYEQYF | TGTGCCAGCAGAGAGGGACAGGTCATGTCCTACGAGCAGTACTTC
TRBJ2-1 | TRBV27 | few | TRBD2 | CASSLTKLGGTESSYNEQFF | TGTGCCAGCAGTTTGACAAAGTTGGGGGGGACGGAGAGCTCCTACAATGAGCAGTTCTTC
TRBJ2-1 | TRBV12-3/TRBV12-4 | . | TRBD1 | CASRKIGTGYNEQFF | TGTGCCAGCAGGAAGATCGGGACAGGGTACAATGAGCAGTTCTTC
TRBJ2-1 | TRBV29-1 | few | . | CSGFGGQNYNEQFF | TGCAGCGGCTTTGGCGGACAGAACTACAATGAGCAGTTCTTC
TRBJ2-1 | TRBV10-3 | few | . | CAISESSLDEQFF | TGTGCCATCAGTGAGTCGAGTTTGGATGAGCAGTTCTTC
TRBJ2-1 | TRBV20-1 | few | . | CSARETSDEQFF | TGCAGTGCTAGAGAGACTTCCGATGAGCAGTTCTTC
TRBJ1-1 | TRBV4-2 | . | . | CASSQDKKNRPNTEAFF | TGTGCCAGCAGCCAAGATAAGAAGAACAGGCCGAACACTGAAGCTTTCTTT
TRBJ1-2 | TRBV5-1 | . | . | CASSLGAGSYYGYTF | TGCGCCAGCAGCTTGGGGGCCGGGAGCTACTATGGCTACACCTTC
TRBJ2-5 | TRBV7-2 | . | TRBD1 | CASSPRTGIGETQYF | TGTGCCAGCAGCCCAAGGACAGGGATTGGGGAGACCCAGTACTTC
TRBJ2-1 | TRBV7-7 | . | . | CASSLEVGAYNEQFF | TGTGCTAGCAGCTTAGAAGTGGGCGCCTACAATGAGCAGTTCTTC
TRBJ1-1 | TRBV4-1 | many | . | CASSQGTTEAFF | TGTGCCAGCAGCCAGGGCACCACTGAAGCTTTCTTT
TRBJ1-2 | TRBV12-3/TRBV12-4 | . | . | CASSLGLWDNPGAGYTF | TGTGCCAGCAGTTTAGGTTTATGGGACAATCCCGGTGCGGGCTACACCTTC
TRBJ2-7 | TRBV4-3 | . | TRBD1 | CASSQDYRDRGRHEQYF | TGCGCCAGCAGCCAGGATTACCGGGACAGGGGGCGGCACGAGCAGTACTTC
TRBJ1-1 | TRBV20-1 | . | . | CSAPGVRVGTEAFF | TGCAGTGCCCCCGGGGTTAGGGTTGGGACTGAAGCTTTCTTT
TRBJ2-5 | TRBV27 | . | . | CASSLQTPQETQYF | TGTGCCAGCAGTTTACAGACCCCACAAGAGACCCAGTACTTC
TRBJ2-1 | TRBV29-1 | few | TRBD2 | CSVEEGLAENNEQFF | TGCAGCGTTGAAGAAGGACTAGCGGAGAACAATGAGCAGTTCTTC
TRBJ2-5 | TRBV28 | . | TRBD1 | CASTPGQVFETQYF | TGTGCCAGCACTCCGGGACAGGTCTTTGAGACCCAGTACTTC
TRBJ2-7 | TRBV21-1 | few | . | CASSKINGSYEQYF | TGTGCCAGCAGCAAGATAAACGGGTCCTACGAGCAGTACTTC
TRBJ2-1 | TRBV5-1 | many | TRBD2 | CASSSSGSSYNEQFF | TGTGCCAGCAGTTCTAGCGGGAGCTCCTACAATGAGCAGTTCTTC
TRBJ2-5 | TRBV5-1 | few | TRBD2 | CASSWTSGASRETQYF | TGCGCCAGCAGCTGGACTAGCGGGGCCTCTAGGGAGACCCAGTACTTC
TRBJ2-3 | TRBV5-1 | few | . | CASSGEGRRSTDTQYF | TGCGCCAGCAGCGGCGAGGGGAGAAGGAGCACAGATACGCAGTATTTT
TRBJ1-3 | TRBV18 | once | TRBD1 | CASSPPSGTGSGNTIYF | TGTGCCAGCTCACCACCGTCCGGGACAGGCTCTGGAAACACCATATATTTT
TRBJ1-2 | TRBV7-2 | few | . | CASSPMTGNNYGYTF | TGTGCCAGCAGCCCTATGACCGGCAATAACTATGGCTACACCTTC
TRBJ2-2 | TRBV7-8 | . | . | CASSSFGLLDTGELFF | TGTGCCAGCAGCTCATTCGGGCTTTTGGACACCGGGGAGCTGTTTTTT
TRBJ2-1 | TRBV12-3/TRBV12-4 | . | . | CASSINNEQFF | TGTGCCAGCAGTATAAACAATGAGCAGTTCTTC
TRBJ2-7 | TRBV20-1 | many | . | CSAREPARYEQYF | TGCAGTGCTAGAGAACCGGCCAGGTACGAGCAGTACTTC
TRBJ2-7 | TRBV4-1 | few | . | CASSREGPTAKGGYEQYF | TGCGCCAGCAGCCGAGAAGGGCCCACGGCGAAAGGGGGCTACGAGCAGTACTTC
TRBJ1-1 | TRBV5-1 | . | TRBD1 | CASSPQDRGTEAFF | TGCGCCAGCAGCCCCCAGGACAGGGGAACTGAAGCTTTCTTT
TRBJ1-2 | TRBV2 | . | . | CASSAELNYGYTF | TGTGCCAGCAGTGCAGAGCTGAACTATGGCTACACCTTC
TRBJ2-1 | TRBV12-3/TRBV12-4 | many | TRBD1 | CASSPGQGTYNEQFF | TGTGCCAGCAGTCCCGGACAGGGTACCTACAATGAGCAGTTCTTC
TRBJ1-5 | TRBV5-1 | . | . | CASSLVGITGNQPQHF | TGCGCCAGCAGCTTGGTAGGGATCACGGGCAATCAGCCCCAGCATTTT
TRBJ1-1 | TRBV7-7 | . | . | CASSLRKGTEAFF | TGTGCCAGCAGCTTACGGAAGGGTACTGAAGCTTTCTTT
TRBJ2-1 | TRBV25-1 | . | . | CASSEYITRQDGYNEQFF | TGTGCCAGCAGTGAATATATCACCAGACAGGATGGGTACAATGAGCAGTTCTTC
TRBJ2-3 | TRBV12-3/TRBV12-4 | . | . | CASSLAVQDTDTQYF | TGTGCCAGCAGTTTAGCGGTGCAGGACACAGATACGCAGTATTTT
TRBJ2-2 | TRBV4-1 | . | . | CASSHDGASNTGELFF | TGCGCCAGCAGCCACGACGGGGCCTCTAACACCGGGGAGCTGTTTTTT
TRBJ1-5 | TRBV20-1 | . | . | CSARDRKAAGQPQHF | TGCAGTGCTAGAGATAGGAAGGCGGCGGGTCAGCCCCAGCATTTT
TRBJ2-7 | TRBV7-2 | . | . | CASSFWGNPYEQYF | TGTGCCAGCAGCTTCTGGGGGAATCCCTACGAGCAGTACTTC
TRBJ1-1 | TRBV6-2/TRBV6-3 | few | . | CASSNGRPEAFF | TGTGCCAGCAGCAACGGACGTCCTGAAGCTTTCTTT